These T cell receptor beta chains were read from a single sample in a study of OX40 agonist ivuxolimab in advanced cancers. Assay used: immunoSEQ multiplex PCR; TCRdb lists only in-frame clones, some missing. The repertoire has approximately 80,000 clones, around 90% of them found once; the top ten carry roughly 0.23%. Sample: CD4+ or CD8+ T cells sorted from blood, taken in a trial of the OX40 agonist ivuxolimab. The receptors shown here come from an adult with an advanced solid tumor such as melanoma, head and neck, liver or kidney cancer. Both conserved end residues are part of each CDR3. A D gene is named only where the DNA matches it firmly. Size values are once, few and many counts, or a class for expanded clones, and some rows have none.

cdr3_aa cdr3_nt d_call clone_size j_call v_call
CASSLAGNGLAAETQYF TGCGCCAGCAGCTTGGCGGGAAACGGACTGGCGGCGGAGACCCAGTACTTC . . TRBJ2-5 TRBV5-1
CATSRDKSSGGYTF TGTGCCACCAGCAGAGATAAGTCGTCGGGAGGCTACACCTTC . . TRBJ1-2 TRBV15
CASSQGAGNTEAFF TGTGCCAGCAGCCAAGGTGCTGGGAACACTGAAGCTTTCTTT . . TRBJ1-1 TRBV4-2
CSATGDYGYTF TGCAGTGCTACGGGGGACTATGGCTACACCTTC . . TRBJ1-2 TRBV20-1
CASGDRVSGNTIYF TGTGCTAGTGGTGACAGGGTTAGTGGAAACACCATATATTTT TRBD1 . TRBJ1-3 TRBV12-5
CASTLFGQAYGYTF TGTGCCAGCACGTTGTTCGGACAGGCCTATGGCTACACCTTC TRBD1 . TRBJ1-2 TRBV2
CASSLSSGTGPYGYTF TGTGCCAGCAGCTTGTCTTCAGGGACCGGCCCCTATGGCTACACCTTC . . TRBJ1-2 TRBV5-4
CASSLDSPSLGEQYF TGCGCCAGCAGCTTGGACAGCCCAAGTCTGGGCGAGCAGTACTTC . . TRBJ2-7 TRBV5-1
CASTHTGGEQFF TGTGCCAGCACCCACACGGGGGGTGAGCAGTTCTTC TRBD2 . TRBJ2-1 TRBV6-1
CASSWGLNQETQYF TGTGCCAGCAGCTGGGGGCTAAACCAAGAGACCCAGTACTTC . . TRBJ2-5 TRBV5-6
CASSTRTSRHNEQFF TGTGCCAGCAGCACACGGACTAGCCGCCATAATGAGCAGTTCTTC TRBD2 . TRBJ2-1 TRBV5-4
CASSVNREGVAFF TGTGCCAGTAGTGTAAACAGGGAGGGGGTGGCGTTCTTC . . TRBJ2-1 TRBV19
CASSFPGGTEAFF TGTGCCAGCAGCTTTCCCGGTGGAACTGAAGCTTTCTTT . . TRBJ1-1 TRBV7-2
CASSLGVSGNSYEQYF TGTGCCAGCAGCTTAGGAGTTAGCGGGAACTCCTACGAGCAGTACTTC TRBD2 . TRBJ2-7 TRBV7-9
CSVRQGDGANVLTF TGCAGCGTTCGACAGGGGGACGGGGCCAACGTCCTGACTTTC TRBD1 once TRBJ2-6 TRBV29-1
CASSFGTSGINEQFF TGTGCCAGCAGCTTCGGGACTAGCGGGATCAATGAGCAGTTCTTC TRBD2 . TRBJ2-1 TRBV7-3